Listed here are 15 T cell receptor beta chains from one sample, sequenced in a study of blood T cell repertoires in COVID-19. Sequencing used immunoSEQ multiplex PCR; TCRdb keeps in-frame clones, though not all of them. The data hold more than 100,000 clones, with under 90% observed a single time. The specimen was peripheral blood. The receptors here all came from a woman in her fifties or sixties with active or convalescent COVID-19.

The V and J genes are TRBV24-1 and TRBJ1-1; 7 bases fit TRBD1. CDR3 length equals 13 residues. Trimming cost V 4 bases and J 7 bases; bases outside gene matches: 5. Germline CDR1 and CDR2: KGHDR and SFDVKD. The CDR3 is CATSDPGTDEAFF. CDR3 coding DNA: TGTGCCACCAGTGACCCCGGGACAGATGAAGCTTTCTTT.

The chain combines TRBV6-2 or TRBV6-3 with TRBJ1-5, with a possible D match to TRBD1 (6 bases). CDR1 and CDR2 from the germline V gene are MNHEY and SVGEGT. V was pared by 7 bases and J by 7 bases, with 20 bases between. CDR3 length equals 15 residues. The CDR3 sequence is CASTPDSYSRQPQHF. DNA of the CDR3: TGTGCCAGCACCCCGGACAGTTACTCACGCCAGCCCCAGCATTTT.

The rearrangement links TRBV15 to TRBJ2-1; 7 bases line up with TRBD1. The length of the CDR3 is 11 residues. After removal of 11 bases from V and 8 bases from J, the junction contained 6 bases not matched to a gene. Per germline, CDR1 LNHNV and CDR2 YYDKDF (reference sequence). CDR3 in amino acids: CAHRGEDEQFF. The CDR3, as DNA: TGTGCCCACAGGGGAGAGGATGAGCAGTTCTTC. Full variable domain (missing parts from reference TRBV15 and TRBJ2-1): DAMVIQNPRYQVTQFGKPVTLSCSQTLNHNVMYWYQQKSSQAPKLLFHYYDKDFNNEADTPDNFQSRRPNTSFCFLDIRSPGLGDTAMYLCAHRGEDEQFFGPGTRLTVL.

The chain carries TRBV7-2 and TRBJ1-1, with 10 bases fitting TRBD1. Germline V gene data show CDR1 as SGHTA and CDR2 as FQGNSA. J was trimmed by 1 base and V by 4 bases; bases with no gene match: 3. The CDR3 loop spans 15 amino acids. Written as DNA, the CDR3 is TGTGCCAGCAGCTGGGGGACAGGGGAGAACACTGAAGCTTTCTTT. It specifies CASSWGTGENTEAFF.

The chain recombines TRBV10-2 with TRBJ1-1, with 9 bases matching TRBD1. The CDR3 has 15 residues. Per germline, CDR1 WSHSY and CDR2 SAAADI. The V segment lost 6 bases and the J segment 5 bases; nucleotides outside the gene matches: 10. The chain's CDR3 is CASRDLTGGKTEAFF. The CDR3 bases are TGCGCCAGCAGAGACCTGACAGGGGGTAAGACTGAAGCTTTCTTT.

This clone was counted a few times. The chain couples TRBV9 to TRBJ2-7, with TRBD1 matching 11 bases. The trim removed 3 bases at V and 5 bases at J, leaving 7 bases unmatched. Germline loops: CDR1 SGDLS, CDR2 YYNGEE. The CDR3 covers 15 residues. CDR3 sequence: CASSAGQGASHEQYF. The CDR3 region has the DNA TGTGCCAGCAGCGCCGGACAGGGGGCAAGCCACGAGCAGTACTTC.

The CDR3 DNA follows: TGTGCCAGCAGGCCTAGCGGGACCTACGAGCAGTACTTC. Amino acids: CASRPSGTYEQYF. This sequence joins TRBV7-2 and TRBJ2-7; 9 nucleotides match TRBD2. Germline lookup yields CDR1 SGHTA and CDR2 FQGNSA. This CDR3 region has 13 residues. V shed 6 bases and J 2 bases; nucleotides not matched to a gene: 2. Based on the CDR3 plus reference TRBV7-2 and TRBJ2-7, the full variable domain is GAGVSQSPSNKVTEKGKDVELRCDPISGHTALYWYRQSLGQGLEFLIYFQGNSAPDKSGLPSDRFSAERTGGSVSTLTIQRTQQEDSAVYLCASRPSGTYEQYFGPGTRLTVT.

In this sample, this clone turned up a few times. This chain uses TRBV5-1 with TRBJ2-7; 7 bases are shared with TRBD1. The V segment lost 4 bases and the J segment 0 bases; nucleotides outside the gene matches: 7. The CDR3 covers 15 residues. The germline V gene encodes CDR1 SGHRS and CDR2 YFSETQ. CDR3 sequence reads: CASSASGQVSYEQYF. CDR3 DNA: TGCGCCAGCAGCGCAAGCGGACAGGTCTCCTACGAGCAGTACTTC.

The chain joins TRBV24-1 to TRBJ1-5, with a tentative D call TRBD1 (5 bases). Germline V CDR1 and CDR2: KGHDR, SFDVKD. The CDR3 has 13 residues. V shed 5 bases and J shed 6 bases, with 10 bases lying between them. CDR3 in DNA: TGTGCCACCAGTGGACAGATCGGTCAGCCCCAGCATTTT. Residues: CATSGQIGQPQHF.

The chain uses TRBV5-1 and TRBJ2-3; the match to TRBD1 covers 7 bases. J lost 2 bases, V lost 4 bases, and 13 bases had no gene match. There are 17 residues in the CDR3. In germline, CDR1 is SGHRS, CDR2 YFSETQ. CDR3 residues: CASSLRPVGGPTDTQYF. The CDR3 region has the DNA TGCGCCAGCAGCCTCCGGCCGGTAGGGGGCCCCACAGATACGCAGTATTTT.

The rearrangement uses TRBV5-5 and TRBJ2-5; TRBD1 might be the D (5 bases). There are 16 residues in the CDR3. Germline CDR1 and CDR2: SGHKS and YYEKEE (reference sequence). V lost 0 bases, J lost 2 bases, and 14 bases lay in between. This chain's CDR3 is CASSLALRRAQETQYF. CDR3 nucleotides: TGTGCCAGCAGCTTGGCCCTCCGCAGGGCGCAAGAGACCCAGTACTTC.

This chain connects TRBV5-5 to TRBJ2-1, with 9 bases fitting TRBD2. V gave up 3 bases and J gave up 8 bases; unmatched junction bases: 6. The germline V gene has CDR1 SGHKS and CDR2 YYEKEE (reference sequence). This CDR3 has 14 amino acids. The CDR3 is CASSSLAGADEQFF. In DNA, the CDR3 is TGTGCCAGCAGCTCCTTAGCGGGAGCCGATGAGCAGTTCTTC. Filled out from reference TRBV5-5 and TRBJ2-1, the complete variable domain reads DAGVTQSPTHLIKTRGQQVTLRCSPISGHKSVSWYQQVLGQGPQFIFQYYEKEERGRGNFPDRFSARQFPNYSSELNVNALLLGDSALYLCASSSLAGADEQFFGPGTRLTVL.

The chain combines TRBV30 with TRBJ1-6; 7 bases are shared with TRBD1. V lost 3 bases to trimming and J lost 6 bases; unmatched junction nucleotides: 5. Germline V gives CDR1 GTSNPN, CDR2 SVGIG (reference sequence). The CDR3 extends over 14 amino acids. The CDR3 DNA reads as TGTGCCTGGAGCCCGGGACAGATTAATTCACCCCTCCACTTT. As protein: CAWSPGQINSPLHF.

J is TRBJ1-1 and V is TRBV6-5, with D possibly being TRBD1 (5 bases). The CDR3 contains 13 residues. Trimming took off 8 bases at V and 4 bases at J, with 14 bases between the two ends. The V gene's germline CDR1 is MNHEY and CDR2 SVGAGI. The DNA of the CDR3 is TGTGCCAGCGGGGGGGGGTATGGCACTGAAGCTTTCTTT. Amino acids: CASGGGYGTEAFF.

V and J are TRBV19 and TRBJ1-2; possible D gene TRBD1, 6 bases. Trimming took 5 bases from V and 1 from J, leaving 20 bases between them. The CDR3 runs to 17 residues. Germline V CDR1 and CDR2: LNHDA, SQIVND (reference sequence). The CDR3 sequence: CASSFFLQGAHNYGYTF. The CDR3 nucleotides read TGTGCCAGTAGTTTCTTCCTACAGGGAGCCCATAACTATGGCTACACCTTC.